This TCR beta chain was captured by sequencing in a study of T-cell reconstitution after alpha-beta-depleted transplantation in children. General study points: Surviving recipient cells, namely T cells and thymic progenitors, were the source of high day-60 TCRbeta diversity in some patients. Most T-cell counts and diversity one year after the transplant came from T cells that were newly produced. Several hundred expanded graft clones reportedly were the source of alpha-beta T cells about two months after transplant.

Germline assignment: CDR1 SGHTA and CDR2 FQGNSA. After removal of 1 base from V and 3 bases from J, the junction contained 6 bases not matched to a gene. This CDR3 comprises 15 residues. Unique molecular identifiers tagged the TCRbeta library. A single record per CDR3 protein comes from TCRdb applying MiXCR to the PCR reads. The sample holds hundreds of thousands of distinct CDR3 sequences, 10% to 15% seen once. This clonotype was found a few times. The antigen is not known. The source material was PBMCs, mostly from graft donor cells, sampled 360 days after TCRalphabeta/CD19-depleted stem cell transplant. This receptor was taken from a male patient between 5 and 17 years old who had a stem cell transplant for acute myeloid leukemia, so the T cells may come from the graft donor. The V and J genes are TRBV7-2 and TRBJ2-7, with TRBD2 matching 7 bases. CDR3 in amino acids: CASSLVTREYYEQYF. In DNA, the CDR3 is TGTGCCAGCAGCTTAGTTACGCGGGAGTACTACGAGCAGTACTTC.